Each of the 15 T cell receptor beta chains below was sequenced from the same sample in a study of T cell clonality in common variable immunodeficiency. Using immunoSEQ multiplex PCR, the repertoire was profiled, and TCRdb retains in-frame clones only, with some absent. This repertoire holds about 52,000 clones, and none appear only once. Sequencing was done on a sample of peripheral blood mononuclear cells. The receptors shown here come from a person between 18 and 75 years old in good health.

This clone was counted at least ten times. The covered CDR3 bases are TGTGCCATCAGTGAAGGCGCAGGGGGAAGCACAGATACG. Residues: CAISEGAGGSTDT. The whole CDR3 region reads CAISEGAGGSTDTQYF. The chain recombines TRBV10-3 with TRBJ2-3; TRBD1 aligns across 7 bases. The sequenced fragment ends 3 residues before the CDR3 boundary, so the rest is inferred from the germline J gene. The ends lost 3 bases at V and 0 bases at J; junction bases unmatched: 6. Per the germline V gene, CDR1 is ENHRY and CDR2 is SYGVKD. This CDR3 has 16 residues.

This clone was observed at least ten times. With the read ending 3 residues before the CDR3 end, the germline J gene is used to fill in that end. The chain carries TRBV7-2 and TRBJ2-7; 9 bases map to TRBD1. Looked up from germline, CDR1 is SGHTA and CDR2 is FQGNSA. The CDR3 is made up of 15 amino acids. V dropped 1 base and J dropped 2; count of bases not matched to a gene: 3. CDR3 in amino acids: CASSLVQGAPYEQYF. CDR3 DNA, as far as it was read: TGTGCCAGCAGCTTAGTACAGGGGGCCCCCTACGAG.

This clone was seen a few times. The read stops 3 residues short of the end of the CDR3; the missing end is completed from the germline J gene. The chain couples TRBV19 to TRBJ2-3; D perhaps matches TRBD2 (7 bases). The CDR3 length is 14 residues. Germline lookup yields CDR1 LNHDA and CDR2 SQIVND (reference sequence). CDR3 DNA, as far as it was read: TGTGCCAGTAGTATAAGGGGCGGGGGCCAGCCG. Translation: CASSIRGGGQP. The CDR3 in its entirety is CASSIRGGGQPQYF.

This clone was counted many times. The missing CDR3 end, 3 residues past where the read stops, is filled in from the germline J gene. V and J are TRBV2 and TRBJ2-7, with TRBD1 matching 7 bases. There are 12 residues in the CDR3. J lost 6 bases, V lost 7 bases, and 6 bases had no gene match. CDR1 SNHLY and CDR2 FYNNEI come from the germline V gene. CDR3 protein: CASTLTGFEQYF. CDR3 DNA, as far as it was read: TGTGCCAGCACGCTGACAGGGTTCGAG.

There are many counts of this clone. The CDR3 end falls 3 residues outside the read, so it is completed with the germline J gene. V usage is TRBV20-1 and J usage is TRBJ2-3; TRBD2 matches at 12 bases. The germline V gene has CDR1 DFQATT and CDR2 SNEGSKA (reference sequence). This CDR3 has 15 residues. CDR3 sequence: CSARTSGNPGETQYF. The sequenced part of the CDR3 DNA is TGCAGTGCGAGGACTAGCGGGAACCCCGGGGAGACG.

This clone was counted many times. The CDR3 end is not reached by the read, which stops 3 residues before it; the germline J gene fills it in. This chain connects TRBV20-1 to TRBJ2-3, with TRBD1 matching over 8 bases. The CDR3 extends over 13 amino acids. The V and J ends lost 2 bases and 3 bases, in that order; junction bases with no gene match: 1. Germline V lookup: CDR1 DFQATT, CDR2 SNEGSKA (reference sequence). The CDR3: CSARTGGTDTQYF. The CDR3 DNA, read in part, is TGCAGTGCTAGAACAGGGGGGACAGATACG.

This clone was recorded at least ten times. The CDR3 goes on 3 residues after the read ends, and that part is filled in from the germline J gene. The chain joins TRBV5-4 to TRBJ2-7; a weak D match, TRBD2 (6 bases). This CDR3 spans 14 amino acids. From germline, CDR1 is SGHNT and CDR2 YYREEE (reference sequence). Trimming stripped 0 bases from V and 6 bases from J, with 13 bases between. The CDR3 sequence is CASSLDLARVEQYF. The CDR3 bases that were read are TGTGCCAGCAGCTTGGACCTAGCGAGAGTCGAG.

This clone was seen at least ten times. The covered CDR3 bases are TGTGCCAGCAGTTTTCAGCGGGAGTTGTCCTACGAG. It is translated as CASSFQRELSYE. In full, the CDR3 reads CASSFQRELSYEQYF. The V call is TRBV12-3 or TRBV12-4, the J call TRBJ2-7; 8 positions match TRBD2. The read gets to within 3 residues of the CDR3 end, and the germline J gene fills in the rest. V shed 3 bases, J shed 1 base, and the junction held 5 bases outside the gene matches. The CDR3 runs 15 residues.

This clone was seen at least ten times. The CDR3 end is not reached by the read, which stops 3 residues before it; the germline J gene fills it in. This chain connects TRBV20-1 to TRBJ2-7, with D perhaps TRBD2 (5 bases). The CDR3 length is 14 residues. Trimming removed 0 bases from V and 2 bases from J, with 11 bases in between. Germline V gene sequence: CDR1 DFQATT, CDR2 SNEGSKA (reference sequence). The CDR3 spells CSARDPTRTYEQYF. CDR3 DNA, as far as it was read: TGCAGTGCTAGAGACCCAACTAGAACCTACGAG.

With respect to this clone: The CDR3 end lies 3 residues beyond the end of the read and is filled in from the germline J gene. The V and J genes are TRBV30 and TRBJ1-6, with TRBD1 as a possible D gene (6 bases). CDR3 length: 14 residues. The germline V and J ends were trimmed by 2 bases and 10 bases, with 15 bases remaining between them. Per the germline V gene, CDR1 is GTSNPN and CDR2 is SVGIG (reference sequence). CDR3 DNA, as far as it was read: TGTGCCTGGAGTAGTCAAGGGGGAGGGTCACCC. It translates to CAWSSQGGGSP. The entire CDR3 protein reads CAWSSQGGGSPLHF.

This clone was counted at least ten times. Sequencing ends 3 residues short of the CDR3 end; the germline J gene provides the rest. The chain joins TRBV30 to TRBJ1-6; D remains ambiguous. This CDR3 has 12 residues. Germline V CDR1 and CDR2: GTSNPN, SVGIG (reference sequence). Trimming removed 0 bases from V and 5 bases from J, with 2 bases in between. The CDR3 sequence: CAWSVNNSPLHF. The sequenced part of the CDR3 DNA is TGTGCCTGGAGTGTCAATAATTCACCC.

This clone has a count of ten or more. This CDR3 reads CASSEGPKLYEQYF. The CDR3 DNA, read in part, is TGTGCCAGCAGTGAAGGCCCAAAGCTGTACGAG. The chain is built from TRBV6-1 and TRBJ2-7; no firm D call. The read ends 3 residues before the CDR3 terminus; that terminus is restored from the germline J gene. Trimming took off 1 base at V and 4 bases at J, with 11 bases between the two ends. This CDR3 has 14 residues. Germline V CDR1 and CDR2: MNHNS, SASEGT.

This clone came up a few times. The CDR3 end lies 3 residues beyond the end of the read and is filled in from the germline J gene. The chain carries TRBV6-2 or TRBV6-3 and TRBJ2-3, with D tentatively TRBD1 (6 bases). The CDR3 is 16 amino acids. Germline V gives CDR1 MNHEY, CDR2 SVGEGT. CDR3 DNA (partial): TGTGCCAGCAGTTACTCGAGGGGGAAGGGCCAAGAGACG. The encoded protein is CASSYSRGKGQET. The CDR3 in its entirety is CASSYSRGKGQETQYF.

This clone was observed a few times. The CDR3 end falls 3 residues outside the read, so it is completed with the germline J gene. The chain links TRBV30 to TRBJ1-2; perhaps TRBD1 as D (6 bases). Germline CDR1 GTSNPN, CDR2 SVGIG (reference sequence). V lost 1 base, J lost 0 bases, and 15 bases lay in between. This CDR3 comprises 16 residues. The DNA read from the CDR3 is TGTGCCTGGAGTGGGACAGTCAAGGGGGCTAACTATGGC. This codes for CAWSGTVKGANYG. The full-length CDR3 reads as CAWSGTVKGANYGYTF. The full variable domain, completed using reference TRBV30 and TRBJ1-2, is SQTIHQWPATLVQPVGSPLSLECTVEGTSNPNLYWYRQAAGRGLQLLFYSVGIGQISSEVPQNLSASRPQDRQFILSSKKLLLSDSGFYLCAWSGTVKGANYGYTFGSGTRLTVV.

This clone was seen at least ten times. The read terminates 3 residues ahead of where the CDR3 ends, so the germline J gene completes it. V and J are TRBV5-4 and TRBJ2-3, with TRBD1 matching 8 bases. Looked up from germline, CDR1 is SGHNT and CDR2 is YYREEE (reference sequence). V trimming: 3 bases; J trimming: 4 bases; junction bases outside the gene matches: 7. The CDR3 length is 15 residues. The CDR3 is CASSSPGQAADTQYF. CDR3 DNA, as far as it was read: TGTGCCAGCAGCTCGCCGGGACAGGCAGCAGATACG.